A single sample is the source of the 30 T cell receptor beta chains below, sequenced in a study of shared clonotypes between healthy human individuals (dated by TCRdb to 2018 to 2021). Receptor libraries were prepared by the immunoSEQ multiplex PCR assay. In its TCRdb copy, this immuneACCESS table keeps in-frame sequences only and misses some clones. Where compared with another copy, unresolved V genes explain less than half of these, and the others have no known cause. Across this sample there are fewer than 800,000 clones, with 92% seen only once. Approximately 24% of the sample is held by the ten biggest clonotypes. CD8 naive samples were obtained by positive selection for CCR7 among CD45RO-negative cells, yielding a CD45RA+CCR7+ population from which TemRA cells were excluded. Sequenced sample: naive CD8+ T cells sorted from blood. The cell subset or site label corresponds to: CD45RA+CCR7+. All receptors come from a man aged 30-40 years in good health.

This clone was detected only a few times. This CDR3 reads CASSHGDRESPGELFF. CDR3 in DNA: TGCGCCAGCAGCCACGGCGACAGGGAATCTCCCGGGGAGCTGTTTTTT. V usage is TRBV5-1 and J usage is TRBJ2-2, with 7 bases identical to TRBD1. The length of the CDR3 is 16 residues. The J segment lost 6 bases and the V segment lost 4 bases, leaving 12 bases of the junction unmatched. CDR1 SGHRS and CDR2 YFSETQ come from the germline V gene.

This clone was detected once. The chain carries TRBV5-6 and TRBJ1-4; 7 positions match TRBD1. Trimming removed 4 bases from V and 0 bases from J; junction bases left unmatched: 3. From germline, CDR1 is SGHDT and CDR2 YYEEEE. The CDR3 totals 15 residues. This chain's CDR3 is CASSRQGATNEKLFF. The CDR3 DNA reads TGTGCCAGCAGCCGGCAGGGGGCAACTAATGAAAAACTGTTTTTT.

CDR3 region: CASSVAGAGGPLAEQFF. The CDR3 DNA reads TGTGCCAGCAGCGTAGCTGGAGCGGGAGGGCCTTTGGCCGAGCAGTTCTTC. The J gene is TRBJ2-1, the V gene TRBV9; 10 bases align to TRBD2. The CDR3 is 17 residues long. Germline CDR1 reads SGDLS; CDR2 reads YYNGEE. Unmatched junction bases numbered 13, after V lost 0 bases and J lost 10 bases.

This chain joins TRBV7-9 and TRBJ2-7, with D possibly TRBD1 on 6 matching bases. The CDR3 extends over 12 amino acids. Germline CDR1 and CDR2: SEHNR and FQNEAQ (reference sequence). Trimming cost V 1 base and J 12 bases, with 13 bases left between them. For the CDR3, the DNA is TGTGCCAGCAGCTTAGAGCTACAGGGTCTGTACTTC. This gives the protein CASSLELQGLYF.

V usage is TRBV5-8 and J usage is TRBJ2-7; 8 nucleotides line up with TRBD1. CDR1 and CDR2 (germline): SGHTS, YDEGEE. Unmatched junction bases numbered 2, after V lost 2 bases and J lost 4 bases. The CDR3 runs to 13 residues. CDR3 sequence (DNA): TGTGCCAGCAGCTTTGGGACAGGTTACGAGCAGTACTTC. Translation gives CASSFGTGYEQYF.

This clone showed up just once. The chain uses TRBV6-5 and TRBJ1-1; D is uncertain. Looked up from germline, CDR1 is MNHEY and CDR2 is SVGAGI. Trimming shortened V by 2 bases and J by 0 bases, and 10 bases separated the two germline ends. There are 15 residues in the CDR3. CDR3 coding DNA: TGTGCCAGCAGTTACATCGGCGACTTGAACACTGAAGCTTTCTTT. It yields the protein CASSYIGDLNTEAFF.

The V call is TRBV15, the J call TRBJ1-4; D gene uncertain. The germline V and J ends were trimmed by 1 base and 8 bases, with 14 bases remaining between them. This CDR3 has 15 amino acids. Germline V gene lookup returns CDR1 LNHNV and CDR2 YYDKDF (reference sequence). The CDR3 region is CATSRVPFSDEKLFF. The DNA for the CDR3 is TGTGCCACCAGCAGAGTCCCCTTTTCAGACGAAAAACTGTTTTTT.

This clone has a single count. This chain joins TRBV28 and TRBJ2-1, with TRBD2 matching over 14 bases. Germline-derived CDR1 and CDR2 are MDHEN and SYDVKM. J was trimmed by 8 bases and V by 5 bases; bases with no gene match: 17. The CDR3 totals 19 residues. The CDR3 DNA sequence: TGTGCCAGCAGTCCGACCGGACTAGCGGGGGGCCCACTAAGGGATGAGCAGTTCTTC. It yields the protein CASSPTGLAGGPLRDEQFF.

The CDR3 DNA follows: TGTGCCAGCAGCCCACCCCGGGACAGAGCCTATGGCTACACCTTC. Its translation: CASSPPRDRAYGYTF. The chain couples TRBV7-9 to TRBJ1-2; 7 bases fit TRBD1. Germline CDR1 SEHNR, CDR2 FQNEAQ (reference sequence). The trim removed 5 bases at V and 4 bases at J, leaving 10 bases unmatched. The CDR3 is 15 amino acids.

The V and J genes are TRBV7-9 and TRBJ2-2; 8 bases line up with TRBD2. V shed 1 base and J 2 bases; nucleotides not matched to a gene: 3. In germline, CDR1 is SEHNR, CDR2 FQNEAQ (reference sequence). The CDR3 has 16 amino acids. The chain's CDR3 is CASSLVTSGNTGELFF. The CDR3 bases are TGTGCCAGCAGCTTAGTTACTAGCGGCAACACCGGGGAGCTGTTTTTT.

The CDR3 loop is CASSQTGSTTYEQYF. Here the CDR3 DNA reads TGCGCCAGCAGCCAAACGGGGTCCACCACCTACGAGCAGTACTTC. The chain carries TRBV4-1 and TRBJ2-7; TRBD2 is a possible D gene (5 bases). Per germline, CDR1 MGHRA and CDR2 YSYEKL. This CDR3 has 15 amino acids. The V end was cut by 2 bases, the J end by 2 bases, with 13 bases between.

To note about this clone: Other DNA sequences in this sample translate to the same CDR3. This chain connects TRBV19 to TRBJ2-1, with TRBD2 as a possible D gene (5 bases). Trimming took off 1 base at V and 3 bases at J, with 7 bases between the two ends. The V gene's germline CDR1 is LNHDA and CDR2 SQIVND (reference sequence). The CDR3 has 14 residues. In DNA, the CDR3 is TGTGCCAGTAGTATAGCGGGAAGCTACAATGAGCAGTTCTTC. Residues: CASSIAGSYNEQFF.

The V call is TRBV4-1, the J call TRBJ2-3; 7 bases fit TRBD2. The J segment lost 2 bases and the V segment lost 1 base, leaving 12 bases of the junction unmatched. CDR1 is MGHRA, CDR2 YSYEKL, per germline. This CDR3 is 18 amino acids long. CDR3 in DNA: TGCGCCAGCAGCCAAGGCCCACCGGGGGGAGGGGTCACAGATACGCAGTATTTT. It specifies CASSQGPPGGGVTDTQYF.

The gene calls are TRBV9 and TRBJ2-7; 10 bases align to TRBD2. The CDR3 runs 17 residues. Germline-derived CDR1 and CDR2 are SGDLS and YYNGEE. V lost 0 bases to trimming and J lost 2 bases; unmatched junction nucleotides: 8. The CDR3 bases are TGTGCCAGCAGCGTAGAGGGAGGGACTAGCGATGCCTACGAGCAGTACTTC. It codes for CASSVEGGTSDAYEQYF. The variable domain in full, with the rest retrieved from reference TRBV9 and TRBJ2-7, is DSGVTQTPKHLITATGQRVTLRCSPRSGDLSVYWYQQSLDQGLQFLIQYYNGEERAKGNILERFSAQQFPDLHSELNLSSLELGDSALYFCASSVEGGTSDAYEQYFGPGTRLTVT.

This chain connects TRBV28 to TRBJ1-1; D is unclear. CDR1 and CDR2 from the germline V gene are MDHEN and SYDVKM. CDR3 length: 13 residues. V was cut by 4 bases and J by 0 bases, with 6 bases left in between. The CDR3 coding sequence is TGTGCCAGCAGTTCCAATTTGAACACTGAAGCTTTCTTT. Its protein product is CASSSNLNTEAFF. Looking up the rest from reference TRBV28 and TRBJ1-1 gives the full variable domain: DVKVTQSSRYLVKRTGEKVFLECVQDMDHENMFWYRQDPGLGLRLIYFSYDVKMKEKGDIPEGYSVSREKKERFSLILESASTNQTSMYLCASSSNLNTEAFFGQGTRLTVV.

This clone was seen once. CDR3 nucleotides: TGTGCCAGCAGCTTAGCGCCCAGGGTGAGCTCCTACGAGCAGTACTTC. It translates to CASSLAPRVSSYEQYF. J is TRBJ2-7 and V is TRBV7-9; D is possibly TRBD1 (5 bases). The CDR3 spans 16 residues. V lost 0 bases, J lost 0 bases, and 12 bases lay in between. Germline CDR1 reads SEHNR; CDR2 reads FQNEAQ (reference sequence).

The rearrangement joins TRBV4-1 to TRBJ1-5; perhaps TRBD1 as D (5 bases). CDR3 size: 15 residues. In germline, CDR1 is MGHRA, CDR2 YSYEKL. The germline V and J ends were trimmed by 0 bases and 2 bases, with 8 bases remaining between them. The CDR3 sequence: CASSQEATGNQPQHF. As DNA, the CDR3 is TGCGCCAGCAGCCAAGAGGCGACAGGCAATCAGCCCCAGCATTTT.

The gene calls are TRBV29-1 and TRBJ2-5, with D possibly being TRBD1 or TRBD2 (5 bases each). V lost 5 bases and J lost 1, with 11 bases in between. This CDR3 has 13 amino acids. Germline values: CDR1 SQVTM, CDR2 ANQGSEA. CDR3 sequence: CSVLWGFQETQYF. CDR3 DNA: TGCAGCGTTCTCTGGGGGTTCCAAGAGACCCAGTACTTC.

The chain joins TRBV29-1 to TRBJ2-3, with TRBD2 identical over 13 bases. CDR1 and CDR2 (germline): SQVTM, ANQGSEA. The CDR3 runs 13 residues. The J segment lost 4 bases and the V segment lost 7 bases, leaving 2 bases of the junction unmatched. The CDR3 DNA follows: TGCAGCGGACTAGCGGGAGGCCCAGATACGCAGTATTTT. Amino acids: CSGLAGGPDTQYF.

This clone was seen only once. This sample also contains other DNA sequences that code for the same CDR3. V usage is TRBV27 and J usage is TRBJ2-3, with a weak D call TRBD2 (6 bases). The germline V gene encodes CDR1 MNHEY and CDR2 SMNVEV (reference sequence). V lost 2 bases to trimming and J lost 6 bases, with 9 bases between them. The CDR3 is 13 amino acids. CDR3 nucleotide sequence: TGTGCCAGCAGTTTAACGGGAGCGGATACGCAGTATTTT. It yields the protein CASSLTGADTQYF.

The chain couples TRBV19 to TRBJ1-5; 10 positions agree with TRBD1. V lost 5 bases and J lost 5; bases outside the gene matches: 6. This CDR3 spans 15 amino acids. CDR1 and CDR2 (germline): LNHDA, SQIVND (reference sequence). CDR3 nucleotides: TGTGCCAGTAGTTTGGACAGGGGGGGATATCAGCCCCAGCATTTT. This sequence encodes CASSLDRGGYQPQHF.

Remarks on this clone: Other DNA sequences in the sample encode the same CDR3. This chain connects TRBV27 to TRBJ2-4; D not resolved. The ends were cut back, 6 bases at V and 0 bases at J, with 3 bases in the middle. Germline CDR1 and CDR2: MNHEY and SMNVEV (reference sequence). The CDR3 is 12 residues long. For the CDR3, the DNA is TGTGCCAGCAGCTTAGCCAAAAACATTCAGTACTTC. As protein: CASSLAKNIQYF.

The V call is TRBV6-1, the J call TRBJ1-4; TRBD1 might be the D (6 bases). The CDR3 consists of 15 residues. CDR1 is MNHNS and CDR2 is SASEGT in the germline V gene. V lost 4 bases, J lost 5 bases, and 14 bases lay in between. The CDR3 sequence is CASSGGPRGNEKLFF. The DNA for the CDR3 is TGTGCCAGCAGTGGGGGACCGAGGGGGAATGAAAAACTGTTTTTT.

This clone has a single count. The rearrangement joins TRBV27 to TRBJ1-5; the D gene is possibly TRBD1 (6 bases). The length of the CDR3 is 13 residues. Germline V lookup: CDR1 MNHEY, CDR2 SMNVEV (reference sequence). The germline V and J ends were trimmed by 2 bases and 9 bases, with 11 bases remaining between them. The CDR3 sequence: CASSLGGRGPQHF. The DNA of the CDR3 is TGTGCCAGCAGTTTAGGGGGCCGGGGGCCCCAGCATTTT.

Points on this clone: The sample contains more than one DNA sequence encoding this CDR3. The chain recombines TRBV7-9 with TRBJ2-2; the D gene is possibly TRBD1 (6 bases). The CDR3 runs 15 residues. The V end was cut by 5 bases, the J end by 0 bases, with 10 bases between. Germline-derived CDR1 and CDR2 are SEHNR and FQNEAQ (reference sequence). The CDR3 loop reads CASSRTGTNTGELFF. The CDR3 DNA reads as TGTGCCAGCAGCAGAACAGGGACGAACACCGGGGAGCTGTTTTTT.

The rearrangement links TRBV6-6 to TRBJ1-5; 9 bases map to TRBD1. This CDR3 has 14 amino acids. The junction had 5 bases not matched to a gene; V was cut back by 4 bases and J by 7 bases. CDR1 MNHNY and CDR2 SVGAGI come from the germline V gene (reference sequence). Written as DNA, the CDR3 is TGTGCCAGCAGTTCTACAGGGGGCCGGCAGCCCCAGCATTTT. Translating gives CASSSTGGRQPQHF.

The chain has TRBV7-2 and TRBJ2-1; no clear D. V gave up 10 bases and J gave up 0 bases, with 10 bases separating them. The germline V gene encodes CDR1 SGHTA and CDR2 FQGNSA. CDR3 size: 13 residues. CDR3 protein: CAIPLSSYNEQFF. The CDR3 nucleotides read TGTGCCATTCCGTTAAGCTCCTACAATGAGCAGTTCTTC.

The chain couples TRBV21-1 to TRBJ2-7. TRBV21-1 is a recognized pseudogene. The CDR3 totals 12 residues. This CDR3 reads CASSTVRTGQYF. In DNA form, the CDR3 reads TGTGCCAGCAGCACCGTGAGGACGGGGCAGTACTTC.

The rearrangement links TRBV27 to TRBJ2-7; 9 nucleotides align to TRBD1. Germline CDR1 and CDR2: MNHEY and SMNVEV (reference sequence). V shed 5 bases and J 6 bases; nucleotides not matched to a gene: 14. The CDR3 covers 16 residues. The CDR3 region is CASSAHLTGQGTEQYF. The CDR3 DNA follows: TGTGCCAGCAGTGCCCACCTCACGGGACAGGGTACCGAGCAGTACTTC.

The V call is TRBV12-5, the J call TRBJ2-3; D unclear. Germline CDR1 reads LGHNT; CDR2 reads FRNRAP. Trimming left V 1 base short and J 1 base short, with 9 bases between. The CDR3 has 15 amino acids. CDR3 in DNA: TGTGCTAGTGGTTTGGGCGATATGGGCACAGATACGCAGTATTTT. Amino acids: CASGLGDMGTDTQYF.